Below, 21 T cell receptor beta chains from the same sample are listed, as sequenced in a study of cytomegalovirus exposure and HLA in healthy donors. Both 60 Vbeta primers and 13 Jbeta primers went into the PCR. TCRdb's copy holds only in-frame clones and misses some; the assay was immunoSEQ multiplex PCR. The sample records over 130,000 clones, about 60% being singletons. Sample: PBMCs. Receptor source: a woman aged 55 to 70 in good health and CMV-seropositive.

This clone was seen a handful of times. This chain links TRBV18 with TRBJ2-7; the D gene is possibly TRBD1 (6 bases). Looked up from germline, CDR1 is KGHSH and CDR2 is LQKENI. Trimming stripped 3 bases from V and 5 bases from J, with 8 bases between. CDR3 size: 12 residues. CDR3 residues: CASSPGADEQYF. Written as DNA, the CDR3 is TGTGCCAGCTCACCGGGGGCGGACGAGCAGTACTTC.

DNA for the CDR3: TGTGCCAGCAGCTTAGAACAGAACTATGGCTACACCTTC. Translating it yields CASSLEQNYGYTF. The chain recombines TRBV7-9 with TRBJ1-2; D is unresolved. With 1 base removed from V and 2 bases from J, the gap between germline ends came to 5 bases. CDR1 and CDR2 (germline): SEHNR, FQNEAQ (reference sequence). The CDR3 is 13 amino acids.

This clone came up a few times. The V and J genes are TRBV6-6 and TRBJ2-5; 9 positions agree with TRBD1. This CDR3 is 14 amino acids long. The germline V gene encodes CDR1 MNHNY and CDR2 SVGAGI (reference sequence). V shed 5 bases and J 4 bases; nucleotides not matched to a gene: 5. CDR3 region: CASSQQGAVETQYF. For the CDR3, the DNA is TGTGCCAGCAGTCAACAGGGGGCTGTAGAGACCCAGTACTTC.

The chain joins TRBV10-3 to TRBJ2-5; the D gene is possibly TRBD2 (6 bases). Germline V gives CDR1 ENHRY, CDR2 SYGVKD. V lost 4 bases to trimming and J lost 1 base, with 10 bases between them. This CDR3 is 14 amino acids long. The CDR3 DNA reads TGTGCCATCAGTGGCCAACTAGCCCAAGAGACCCAGTACTTC. Translated, it gives CAISGQLAQETQYF.

The chain combines TRBV7-3 with TRBJ2-5, with TRBD1 matching over 8 bases. Losses at the gene ends were 5 bases for V and 7 bases for J; bases not matched to a gene: 9. Germline loops: CDR1 SGHTA, CDR2 FQGTGA. This CDR3 comprises 14 residues. This CDR3 is CASSQDRGAGTQYF. The CDR3 coding sequence is TGTGCCAGCAGCCAAGACAGGGGAGCGGGGACCCAGTACTTC.

The rearrangement links TRBV2 to TRBJ2-7; TRBD2 matches 7 bases. The junction had 14 bases not matched to a gene; V was cut back by 7 bases and J by 5 bases. From germline, CDR1 is SNHLY and CDR2 FYNNEI. The CDR3 totals 15 residues. CDR3 nucleotide sequence: TGTGCCAGCACCGAATCTGGGAGGGCCGGGAACGAGCAGTACTTC. It encodes CASTESGRAGNEQYF.

This clone was detected a few times. V and J are TRBV28 and TRBJ2-7; 8 nucleotides align to TRBD1. This CDR3 has 13 residues. The junction had 8 bases not matched to a gene; V was cut back by 6 bases and J by 7 bases. CDR1 is MDHEN, CDR2 SYDVKM, per germline. The CDR3 sequence: CASRLTGAREQYF. Written as DNA, the CDR3 is TGTGCCAGCAGGCTGACAGGGGCGAGAGAGCAGTACTTC.

This clone was detected a few times. The chain combines TRBV28 with TRBJ2-3; 7 bases align to TRBD2. The germline V gene encodes CDR1 MDHEN and CDR2 SYDVKM. The CDR3 covers 20 residues. V was clipped by 5 bases and J by 2 bases; unmatched bases: 22. The CDR3 sequence: CASSTFFTSAPNSPTDTQYF. The CDR3 nucleotides read TGTGCCAGCAGTACCTTCTTCACTAGCGCCCCAAATTCCCCCACAGATACGCAGTATTTT.

On this clone: At one end, the junction sequence differs from germline, possibly due to a read error. The identical CDR3 is also encoded by other nucleotide sequences in the sample. The CDR3 is CASSTRTGAGQPQHF. The CDR3 DNA sequence: TGCGCCAGTAGTACCCGGACAGGGGCAGGTCAGCCCCAGCATTTT. The J gene is TRBJ1-5, the V gene TRBV19; TRBD1 matches at 9 bases. The CDR3 runs to 15 residues. Germline-derived CDR1 and CDR2 are LNHDA and SQIVND (reference sequence).

The sample holds a few counts of this clone. The chain combines TRBV6-5 with TRBJ1-4, with D possibly matching TRBD1 (6 bases). The CDR3 has 15 residues. Trimming stripped 4 bases from V and 0 bases from J, with 9 bases between. Germline lookup yields CDR1 MNHEY and CDR2 SVGAGI. CDR3 sequence (DNA): TGTGCCAGCAGTTTAAACAGGGCAACTAATGAAAAACTGTTTTTT. It encodes CASSLNRATNEKLFF.

This clone was detected only a few times. The chain combines TRBV11-2 with TRBJ2-2; D is possibly TRBD2 (6 bases). Germline assignment: CDR1 SGHAT and CDR2 FQNNGV. This CDR3 spans 17 amino acids. Deletions cut 1 base from V and 0 bases from J, with 12 bases between. CDR3 nucleotides: TGTGCCAGCAGCTTAGGTCTGGCGGGGTCGAACACCGGGGAGCTGTTTTTT. It encodes CASSLGLAGSNTGELFF.

This sequence joins TRBV5-5 and TRBJ1-5; 9 bases are shared with TRBD1. The CDR3 is 16 residues long. V shed 0 bases and J 5 bases; nucleotides not matched to a gene: 6. The germline CDR1 and CDR2 sequences are SGHKS and YYEKEE (reference sequence). The DNA of the CDR3 is TGTGCCAGCAGCTTGGTGGGACAGGGAAAGGATCAGCCCCAGCATTTT. It is translated as CASSLVGQGKDQPQHF. Variable domain in full (rest from reference TRBV5-5 and TRBJ1-5): DAGVTQSPTHLIKTRGQQVTLRCSPISGHKSVSWYQQVLGQGPQFIFQYYEKEERGRGNFPDRFSARQFPNYSSELNVNALLLGDSALYLCASSLVGQGKDQPQHFGDGTRLSIL.

V is TRBV15 and J is TRBJ1-2, with 9 bases fitting TRBD1. Per the germline V gene, CDR1 is LNHNV and CDR2 is YYDKDF (reference sequence). CDR3 size: 15 residues. The ends lost 5 bases at V and 7 bases at J; junction bases unmatched: 11. The CDR3 DNA reads TGTGCCACCAGCCAGATTTGGAACAGGGGGCTTGGCTACACCTTC. It translates to CATSQIWNRGLGYTF.

This chain uses TRBV29-1 with TRBJ1-1; D remains ambiguous. The CDR3 consists of 12 residues. CDR1 is SQVTM, CDR2 ANQGSEA, per germline. The ends were cut back, 4 bases at V and 1 base at J, with 7 bases in the middle. CDR3 sequence (DNA): TGCAGCGTTGGTGAGGGGAACACTGAAGCTTTCTTT. It translates to CSVGEGNTEAFF.

In this sample, this clone turned up a few times. The CDR3 is CASSSSGTSNVNEQFF. In DNA form, the CDR3 reads TGTGCCAGCAGTTCCTCCGGGACTAGCAATGTAAATGAGCAGTTCTTC. The chain has TRBV28 and TRBJ2-1; 9 bases align to TRBD2. The trim removed 4 bases at V and 7 bases at J, leaving 11 bases unmatched. CDR1 MDHEN and CDR2 SYDVKM come from the germline V gene. CDR3 length: 16 amino acids.

The chain carries TRBV7-9 and TRBJ2-7, with 13 positions matching TRBD2. Germline assignment: CDR1 SEHNR and CDR2 FQNEAQ (reference sequence). J gave up 3 bases and V 5 bases, and 7 bases lay outside the gene matches. The CDR3 loop spans 16 amino acids. CDR3 loop: CASSMGLAGTFYEQYF. Written as DNA, the CDR3 is TGTGCCAGCAGCATGGGACTAGCGGGAACCTTCTACGAGCAGTACTTC.

The chain uses TRBV5-1 and TRBJ1-1, with a possible D match to TRBD1 (5 bases). Germline CDR1 SGHRS, CDR2 YFSETQ. Deletions cut 3 bases from V and 1 base from J, with 7 bases between. The CDR3 is made up of 13 amino acids. The CDR3 DNA reads as TGCGCCAGCAGCTCGCAGGGGAACACTGAAGCTTTCTTT. This sequence encodes CASSSQGNTEAFF.

This clone was seen a few times. The CDR3 region is CASSPTGKHNEQFF. The CDR3 nucleotides are TGTGCCAGCAGCCCTACAGGGAAGCACAATGAGCAGTTCTTC. The chain uses TRBV4-2 and TRBJ2-1; possibly TRBD1 for D (6 bases). Trimming left V 4 bases short and J 5 bases short, with 12 bases between. The CDR3 has 14 amino acids. Germline CDR1 and CDR2: LGHNA and YNFKEQ.

The rearrangement uses TRBV27 and TRBJ2-7; 7 bases line up with TRBD1. This CDR3 is built from 14 residues. After removal of 8 bases from V and 0 bases from J, the junction contained 7 bases not matched to a gene. Germline assignment: CDR1 MNHEY and CDR2 SMNVEV (reference sequence). The CDR3: CASHGTELSYEQYF. The CDR3 bases are TGTGCCAGCCACGGGACAGAACTCTCCTACGAGCAGTACTTC.

The chain has TRBV25-1 and TRBJ2-1; 11 bases match TRBD1. Trimming at V came to 6 bases and at J to 6 bases, leaving 7 bases not matched to a gene. CDR1 MGHDK and CDR2 SYGVNS come from the germline V gene. The CDR3 runs 15 residues. The CDR3 sequence is CASSVPGQGGNEQFF. In nucleotides, the CDR3 is TGTGCCAGCAGCGTTCCGGGACAGGGGGGCAATGAGCAGTTCTTC.

The DNA of the CDR3 is TGTGCCAGCAGCGTAACCGCTCGGGTTAGCCCATACAATGAGCAGTTCTTC. This sequence encodes CASSVTARVSPYNEQFF. The chain is built from TRBV9 and TRBJ2-1; no clear D gene. V was shortened by 1 base and J by 4 bases, with 18 bases between the two germline ends. This CDR3 region has 17 residues. CDR1 SGDLS and CDR2 YYNGEE come from the germline V gene.